Sequencing of this T cell receptor beta chain was carried out in a study of a mutant IDH1 vaccine in newly diagnosed glioma. Documented time point: week 23, last vaccination. Vaccine doses each comprised 300 ug of mutant IDH1 20-mer peptide, with topical imiquimod. Here immunoSEQ multiplex PCR was the method, and the copy in TCRdb shows in-frame clones only, minus some. The sample records 60,000 or so clones, roughly 85% being singletons. On this clone itself: Its antigen remains unidentified.

The starting material was PBMCs, obtained from a glioma patient whose treatment included an IDH1 peptide vaccine. This clonotype originated in a man aged 25 to 40 with glioma.

The CDR3 DNA sequence: TGTGCCAGCAGCTTGTTGGGCGGTATTAATGAAAAACTGTTTTTT. Protein: CASSLLGGINEKLFF. This rearrangement joins TRBV5-4 to TRBJ1-4; the D is unclear. The germline V gene has CDR1 SGHNT and CDR2 YYREEE (reference sequence). The CDR3 consists of 15 residues. V lost 1 base and J lost 4, with 11 bases in between.